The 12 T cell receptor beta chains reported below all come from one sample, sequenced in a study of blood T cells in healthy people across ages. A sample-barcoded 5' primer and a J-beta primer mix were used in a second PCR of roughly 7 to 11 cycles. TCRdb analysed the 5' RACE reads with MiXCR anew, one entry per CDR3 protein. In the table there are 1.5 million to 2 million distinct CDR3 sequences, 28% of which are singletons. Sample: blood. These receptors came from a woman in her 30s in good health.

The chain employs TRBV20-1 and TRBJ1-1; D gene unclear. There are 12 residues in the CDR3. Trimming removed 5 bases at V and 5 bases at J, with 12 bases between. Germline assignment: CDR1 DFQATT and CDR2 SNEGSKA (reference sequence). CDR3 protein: CSAPARGTEAFF. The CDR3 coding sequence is TGCAGTGCTCCCGCGCGTGGGACTGAAGCTTTCTTT.

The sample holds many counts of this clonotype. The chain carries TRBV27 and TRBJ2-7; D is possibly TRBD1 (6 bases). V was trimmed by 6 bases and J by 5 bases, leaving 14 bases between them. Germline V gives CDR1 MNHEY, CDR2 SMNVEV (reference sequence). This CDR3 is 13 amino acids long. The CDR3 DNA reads TGTGCCAGCAGAAACAGGGATGATAACGAGCAGTACTTC. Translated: CASRNRDDNEQYF.

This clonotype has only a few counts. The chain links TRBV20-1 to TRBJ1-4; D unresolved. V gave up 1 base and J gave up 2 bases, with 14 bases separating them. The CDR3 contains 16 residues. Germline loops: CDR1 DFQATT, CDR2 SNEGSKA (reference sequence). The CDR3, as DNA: TGCAGTGCTAGAGTGGGATACATACGGACTAATGAAAAACTGTTTTTT. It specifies CSARVGYIRTNEKLFF.

CDR3 residues: CASSASQGTEAFF. For the CDR3, the DNA is TGTGCCAGCAGTGCCTCACAGGGTACTGAAGCTTTCTTT. This chain links TRBV12-3 or TRBV12-4 with TRBJ1-1, with D possibly matching TRBD1 (6 bases). This CDR3 has 13 amino acids. The V end was cut by 5 bases, the J end by 5 bases, with 12 bases between.

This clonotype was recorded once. The CDR3, as DNA: TGTGCCAGCAGCCCATATACTAGCGCAGATACGCAGTATTTT. Translation gives CASSPYTSADTQYF. This rearrangement joins TRBV9 to TRBJ2-3; 7 nucleotides agree with TRBD2. From germline, CDR1 is SGDLS and CDR2 YYNGEE. V shed 4 bases and J 4 bases; nucleotides not matched to a gene: 6. The CDR3 runs 14 residues.

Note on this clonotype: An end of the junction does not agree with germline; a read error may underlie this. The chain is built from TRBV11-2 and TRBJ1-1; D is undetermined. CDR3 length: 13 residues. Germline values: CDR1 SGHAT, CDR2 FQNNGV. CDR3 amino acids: CTSSLVLNTEAFF. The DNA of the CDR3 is TGTACCAGCAGCTTAGTTCTGAACACTGAAGCTTTCTTT. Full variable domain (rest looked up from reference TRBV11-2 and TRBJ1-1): EAGVAQSPRYKIIEKRQSVAFWCNPISGHATLYWYQQILGQGPKLLIQFQNNGVVDDSQLPKDRFSAERLKGVDSTLKIQPAKLEDSAVYLCTSSLVLNTEAFFGQGTRLTVV.

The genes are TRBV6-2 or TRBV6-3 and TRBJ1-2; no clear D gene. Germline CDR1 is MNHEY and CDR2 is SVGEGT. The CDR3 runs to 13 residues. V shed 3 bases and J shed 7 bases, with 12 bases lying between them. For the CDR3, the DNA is TGTGCCAGCAGTTATGGAGGACCAACTGGCTACACCTTC. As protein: CASSYGGPTGYTF.

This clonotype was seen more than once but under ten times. The CDR3 coding sequence is TGTGCCAGCAGCGCAGGGGCGGGGGGGAGAGGTGAGCAGTTCTTC. As protein: CASSAGAGGRGEQFF. The chain has TRBV2 and TRBJ2-1; 9 bases are shared with TRBD2. Germline-derived CDR1 and CDR2 are SNHLY and FYNNEI. The CDR3 sequence is 15 residues long. Unmatched junction bases numbered 12, after V lost 6 bases and J lost 9 bases.

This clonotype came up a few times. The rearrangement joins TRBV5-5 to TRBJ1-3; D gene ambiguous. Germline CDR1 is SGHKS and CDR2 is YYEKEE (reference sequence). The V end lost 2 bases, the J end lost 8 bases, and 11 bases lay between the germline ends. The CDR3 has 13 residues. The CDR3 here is CASSFGDGDTIYF. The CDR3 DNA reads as TGTGCCAGCAGCTTCGGAGACGGGGACACCATATATTTT.

The DNA for the CDR3 is TGTGCCAGCATGCACGCCTATAGCGCAGATACGCAGTATTTT. Its translation: CASMHAYSADTQYF. The J gene is TRBJ2-3, the V gene TRBV7-9; a weak D match, TRBD2 (5 bases). V was cut by 7 bases and J by 4 bases, with 15 bases left in between. This CDR3 has 14 residues. The germline gives CDR1 SEHNR, CDR2 FQNEAQ (reference sequence).

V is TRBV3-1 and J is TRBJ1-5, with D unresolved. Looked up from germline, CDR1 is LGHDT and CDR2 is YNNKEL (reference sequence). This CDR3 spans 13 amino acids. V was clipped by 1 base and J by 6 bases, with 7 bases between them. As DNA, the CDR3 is TGTGCCAGCAGCCAAGGGGGTATTCAGCCCCAGCATTTT. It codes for CASSQGGIQPQHF.

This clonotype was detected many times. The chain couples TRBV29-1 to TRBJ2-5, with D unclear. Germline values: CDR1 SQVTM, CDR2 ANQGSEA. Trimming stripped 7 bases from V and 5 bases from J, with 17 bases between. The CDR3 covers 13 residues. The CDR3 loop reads CSASISRLETQYF. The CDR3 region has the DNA TGCAGCGCTTCAATAAGTCGTTTGGAGACCCAGTACTTC.